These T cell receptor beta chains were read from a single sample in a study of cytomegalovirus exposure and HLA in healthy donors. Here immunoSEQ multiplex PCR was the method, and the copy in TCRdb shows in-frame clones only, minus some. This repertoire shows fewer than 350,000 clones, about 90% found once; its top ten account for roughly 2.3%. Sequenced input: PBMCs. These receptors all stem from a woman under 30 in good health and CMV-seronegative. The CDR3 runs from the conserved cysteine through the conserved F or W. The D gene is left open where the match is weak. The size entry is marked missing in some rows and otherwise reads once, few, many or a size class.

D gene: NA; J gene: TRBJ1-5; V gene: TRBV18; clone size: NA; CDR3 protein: CASSPLAGLSNQPQHF; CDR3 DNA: TGTGCCAGCTCACCACTTGCGGGGCTTAGCAATCAGCCCCAGCATTTT
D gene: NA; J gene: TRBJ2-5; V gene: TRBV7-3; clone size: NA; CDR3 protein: CASSLTQGRGQETQYF; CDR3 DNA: TGTGCCAGCAGCTTAACGCAGGGGAGGGGGCAAGAGACCCAGTACTTC
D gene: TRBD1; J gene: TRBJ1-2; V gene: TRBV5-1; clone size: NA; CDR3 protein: CASSLGGQGAGGGYTF; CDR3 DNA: TGCGCCAGCAGCTTGGGCGGACAGGGGGCCGGTGGGGGCTACACCTTC
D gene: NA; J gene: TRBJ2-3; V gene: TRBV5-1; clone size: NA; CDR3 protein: CASRAGFTDTQYF; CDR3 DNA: TGCGCCAGCAGGGCGGGTTTCACAGATACGCAGTATTTT
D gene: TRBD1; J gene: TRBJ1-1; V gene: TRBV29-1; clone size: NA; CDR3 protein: CSVAGTVLGNTEAFF; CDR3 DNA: TGCAGCGTTGCGGGGACAGTTCTAGGGAACACTGAAGCTTTCTTT
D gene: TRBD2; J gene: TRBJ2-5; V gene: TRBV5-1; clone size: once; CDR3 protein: CASSLVLSSGGEQYF; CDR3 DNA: TGCGCCAGCAGCTTGGTGCTATCCTCCGGGGGGGAGCAGTACTTC
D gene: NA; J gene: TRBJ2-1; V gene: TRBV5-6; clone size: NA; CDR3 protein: CASSEQGNYYNEQFF; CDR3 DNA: TGTGCCAGCAGCGAACAGGGAAATTACTACAATGAGCAGTTCTTC
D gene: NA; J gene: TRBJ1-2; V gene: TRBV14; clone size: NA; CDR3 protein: CASSQVGGYGYTF; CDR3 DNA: TGTGCCAGCAGCCAAGTCGGAGGCTATGGCTACACCTTC
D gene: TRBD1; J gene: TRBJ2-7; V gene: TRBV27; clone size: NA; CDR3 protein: CASSQPGTGAYEQYF; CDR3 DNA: TGTGCCAGCAGCCAACCCGGGACAGGAGCCTACGAGCAGTACTTC
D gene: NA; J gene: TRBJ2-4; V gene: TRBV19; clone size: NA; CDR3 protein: CASTPDLAKNIQYF; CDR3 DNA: TGTGCCAGTACCCCGGACTTAGCCAAAAACATTCAGTACTTC
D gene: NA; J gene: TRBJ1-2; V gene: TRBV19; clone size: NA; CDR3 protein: CASSIGQGKAITF; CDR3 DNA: TGTGCCAGTAGTATCGGTCAGGGCAAGGCGATCACCTTC
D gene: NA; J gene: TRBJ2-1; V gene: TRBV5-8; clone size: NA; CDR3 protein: CASSLEGSSYNEQFF; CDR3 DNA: TGTGCCAGCAGCTTGGAGGGGTCCTCCTACAATGAGCAGTTCTTC
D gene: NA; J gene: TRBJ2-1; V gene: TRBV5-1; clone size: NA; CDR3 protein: CASSPAHGVYNEQFF; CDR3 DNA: TGCGCCAGCAGCCCGGCCCACGGGGTCTACAATGAGCAGTTCTTC
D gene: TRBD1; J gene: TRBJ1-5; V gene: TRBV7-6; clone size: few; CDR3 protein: CASSPTGSVQPQHF; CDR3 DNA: TGTGCCAGCAGCCCGACAGGGTCGGTTCAGCCCCAGCATTTT
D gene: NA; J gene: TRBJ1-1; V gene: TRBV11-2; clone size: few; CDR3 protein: CASSLYQGGNTEAFF; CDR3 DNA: TGTGCCAGCAGCTTATACCAGGGAGGGAACACTGAAGCTTTCTTT